This passage covers 24 T cell receptor beta chains from one sample sequenced in a study of brain metastases from non-small cell lung cancer. This table comes from immunoSEQ multiplex PCR, and its TCRdb copy is limited to in-frame clones, with some not included. In the table there are under 3,500 clones, around 88% of which are singletons. Sequencing was performed on primary lung tumor tissue. The receptor source for this set is a donor at least 40 years old with non-small cell lung cancer.

The chain joins TRBV20-1 to TRBJ2-1; 12 nucleotides align to TRBD2. CDR1 is DFQATT, CDR2 SNEGSKA, per germline (reference sequence). The CDR3 extends over 16 amino acids. V shed 5 bases, J shed 5 bases, and the junction held 10 bases outside the gene matches. The CDR3 sequence: CSAGASGRAQNNEQFF. CDR3 nucleotide sequence: TGCAGTGCTGGTGCTAGCGGGAGGGCCCAAAACAATGAGCAGTTCTTC.

This sequence joins TRBV7-2 and TRBJ1-1; TRBD1 might be the D (5 bases). The CDR3 contains 13 residues. Germline values: CDR1 SGHTA, CDR2 FQGNSA. With 2 bases removed from V and 7 bases from J, the gap between germline ends came to 11 bases. The CDR3 DNA sequence: TGTGCCAGCAGCTTATCGGGCAGGGATGAAGCTTTCTTT. Protein product: CASSLSGRDEAFF.

J is TRBJ2-7 and V is TRBV28, with 7 bases fitting TRBD1. J was trimmed by 6 bases and V by 5 bases; bases with no gene match: 10. The CDR3 is made up of 14 amino acids. Per germline, CDR1 MDHEN and CDR2 SYDVKM. CDR3 sequence (DNA): TGTGCCAGCAGTCACCGGGACAGAGGAGGCGAGCAGTACTTC. The encoded protein is CASSHRDRGGEQYF.

The chain uses TRBV5-5 and TRBJ1-1, with 9 bases lining up with TRBD1. Germline V CDR1 and CDR2: SGHKS, YYEKEE (reference sequence). The CDR3 extends over 16 amino acids. V was clipped by 2 bases and J by 4 bases; unmatched bases: 9. The DNA of the CDR3 is TGTGCCAGCAGCTTACAGGGGGCGCAAGGGGGCACTGAAGCTTTCTTT. This gives the protein CASSLQGAQGGTEAFF.

There are a few counts of this clone. As DNA, the CDR3 is TGTGCCAGCTACAGGACAGGGAGAACCGGGGAGCTGTTTTTT. It encodes CASYRTGRTGELFF. The V call is TRBV28, the J call TRBJ2-2, with 8 bases aligning to TRBD1. V gave up 8 bases and J gave up 5 bases; unmatched junction bases: 7. The length of the CDR3 is 14 residues. From germline, CDR1 is MDHEN and CDR2 SYDVKM.

CDR3 residues: CASSLETGSFYEQYF. The CDR3 DNA sequence: TGTGCCAGCAGCTTGGAGACAGGGAGTTTTTACGAGCAGTACTTC. This chain links TRBV7-2 with TRBJ2-7, with 7 bases fitting TRBD1. The CDR3 is 15 residues long. Germline CDR1 and CDR2: SGHTA and FQGNSA. V gave up 3 bases and J gave up 4 bases; unmatched junction bases: 9.

The rearrangement joins TRBV27 to TRBJ2-7; D gene uncertain. This CDR3 has 14 residues. V was pared by 4 bases and J by 5 bases, with 15 bases between. The germline CDR1 and CDR2 sequences are MNHEY and SMNVEV (reference sequence). CDR3 coding DNA: TGTGCCAGCAGTTCCCCCCCTGCTTTGCACGAGCAGTACTTC. Translated: CASSSPPALHEQYF.

This clone was detected only once. This sequence joins TRBV6-5 and TRBJ2-2; 10 bases map to TRBD1. Germline V CDR1 and CDR2: MNHEY, SVGAGI. The CDR3 is 15 residues long. Trimming removed 6 bases from V and 3 bases from J; junction bases left unmatched: 4. DNA of the CDR3: TGTGCCAGCAGCTTCGGACAGGGGGACACCGGGGAGCTGTTTTTT. Its translation: CASSFGQGDTGELFF.

The chain couples TRBV28 to TRBJ1-2; maybe TRBD1 (6 bases). Trimming cost V 6 bases and J 9 bases, with 14 bases left between them. The CDR3 runs to 12 residues. The germline V gene has CDR1 MDHEN and CDR2 SYDVKM. The CDR3 is CASSRGTSRYTF. The CDR3 DNA sequence: TGTGCCAGCAGCCGGGGGACAAGCCGCTACACCTTC.

This rearrangement joins TRBV25-1 to TRBJ2-3; D is perhaps TRBD1 or TRBD2 (7 bases each). CDR3 length equals 15 residues. The V end was cut by 5 bases, the J end by 4 bases, with 16 bases between. Germline CDR1 MGHDK, CDR2 SYGVNS. For the CDR3, the DNA is TGTGCCAGCAGTCGTCAGGGGGGGAGGGCAGATACGCAGTATTTT. This gives the protein CASSRQGGRADTQYF.

This clone was found once. An end of the junction does not agree with germline; a read error may underlie this. The chain couples TRBV4-3 to TRBJ2-7; D may match TRBD1 or TRBD2 (7 bases each). CDR1 LGHNA and CDR2 YSLEER come from the germline V gene. This CDR3 is 16 amino acids long. The CDR3 loop is CASNQNRRGGTYEQYF. Here the CDR3 DNA reads TGCGCCAGCAACCAAAATCGCAGGGGGGGGACCTACGAGCAGTACTTC.

CDR3 nucleotides: TGCGCCAGCAGCATGGGGCGGGACATCTACCGGGAGACCCAGTACTTC. Residues: CASSMGRDIYRETQYF. The chain couples TRBV5-1 to TRBJ2-5; the D gene could be TRBD1 or TRBD2 (6 bases each). Trimming removed 4 bases at V and 5 bases at J, with 21 bases between. This CDR3 region has 16 residues. Germline V gene sequence: CDR1 SGHRS, CDR2 YFSETQ. The variable domain in full, completed from reference TRBV5-1 and TRBJ2-5, reads KAGVTQTPRYLIKTRGQQVTLSCSPISGHRSVSWYQQTPGQGLQFLFEYFSETQRNKGNFPGRFSGRQFSNSRSEMNVSTLELGDSALYLCASSMGRDIYRETQYFGPGTRLLVL.

This chain links TRBV6-2 or TRBV6-3 with TRBJ2-1, with D perhaps matching TRBD1 or TRBD2 (8 bases each). CDR3 size: 14 residues. Trimming shortened V by 6 bases and J by 9 bases, and 18 bases separated the two germline ends. Per the germline V gene, CDR1 is MNHEY and CDR2 is SVGEGT. The CDR3 DNA reads as TGTGCCAGCAGCCTGACAGGGGCGGGGGGTGAGCAGTTCTTC. Amino acids: CASSLTGAGGEQFF.

This chain links TRBV28 with TRBJ1-1; no clear D gene. The length of the CDR3 is 14 residues. Germline CDR1 MDHEN, CDR2 SYDVKM. V was pared by 5 bases and J by 6 bases, with 16 bases between. The CDR3 bases are TGTGCCAGCAGTCCCGGCGGGCCCGGCTCTGAAGCTTTCTTT. It codes for CASSPGGPGSEAFF.

The chain joins TRBV4-3 to TRBJ2-2, with D perhaps matching TRBD1 (6 bases). V was pared by 0 bases and J by 1 base, with 6 bases between. Germline lookup yields CDR1 LGHNA and CDR2 YSLEER. This CDR3 contains 15 residues. The CDR3 here is CASSQEGQNTGELFF. CDR3 bases: TGCGCCAGCAGCCAAGAGGGACAGAACACCGGGGAGCTGTTTTTT.

With respect to this clone: One junction end does not reproduce the germline sequence, and a read error may be involved. The chain has TRBV4-3 and TRBJ2-1; no reliable D call. The V gene's germline CDR1 is LGHNA and CDR2 YSLEER. The CDR3 covers 8 residues. CDR3 nucleotides: TGCGCCAGCAGCCAAGTTATCTTC. Translated: CASSQVIF.

CDR3 in amino acids: CASSQAQSLLTGELFF. The CDR3, as DNA: TGTGCCAGCAGCCAGGCCCAGTCCCTCTTAACCGGGGAGCTGTTTTTT. This chain links TRBV3-1 (or the pseudogene TRBV3-2) with TRBJ2-2; D call uncertain. Germline CDR1 LGHDT, CDR2 YNNKEL (reference sequence). This CDR3 region has 16 residues. Deletions cut 3 bases from V and 5 bases from J, with 16 bases between.

The chain joins TRBV12-3 or TRBV12-4 to TRBJ1-1; D not resolved. V lost 5 bases and J 2 bases, leaving 6 bases between the germline ends. The CDR3 is 12 amino acids. As DNA, the CDR3 is TGTGCCAGCAGTCCCGGTAACACTGAAGCTTTCTTT. This encodes CASSPGNTEAFF.

The CDR3 DNA is TGTGCCAGCAAATATCGGGAGACCCAGTACTTC. Its translation: CASKYRETQYF. This rearrangement joins TRBV3-1 (or the pseudogene TRBV3-2) to TRBJ2-5; D is ambiguous. Germline CDR1 reads LGHDT; CDR2 reads YNNKEL (reference sequence). V was clipped by 7 bases and J by 5 bases, with 8 bases between them. CDR3 size: 11 residues.

This clone was counted once. V is TRBV7-8 and J is TRBJ1-5; D uncertain. Trimming cost V 1 base and J 2 bases, with 9 bases left between them. The germline V gene has CDR1 SGHVS and CDR2 FQNEAQ. The CDR3 runs 15 residues. In DNA form, the CDR3 reads TGTGCCAGCAGCTTAGAAGGGTACGGCAATCAGCCCCAGCATTTT. Encoded protein: CASSLEGYGNQPQHF.

This chain joins TRBV18 and TRBJ1-1, with TRBD1 identical over 8 bases. J was trimmed by 1 base and V by 6 bases; bases with no gene match: 7. Looked up from germline, CDR1 is KGHSH and CDR2 is LQKENI. The CDR3 is 15 amino acids. The CDR3 protein is CASSLDRVENTEAFF. The CDR3 DNA reads TGTGCCAGCTCTCTGGACAGGGTGGAGAACACTGAAGCTTTCTTT.

This chain links TRBV4-3 with TRBJ1-1; possibly TRBD1 for D (6 bases). The CDR3 sequence is 15 residues long. Between the trimmed V and J ends, which lost 0 bases and 2 bases, there was a span of 10 bases. CDR1 and CDR2 from the germline V gene are LGHNA and YSLEER. CDR3 amino acids: CASSQDQGTNTEAFF. CDR3 DNA: TGCGCCAGCAGCCAAGATCAGGGGACTAACACTGAAGCTTTCTTT.

As concerns this clone: The junction differs from germline at one of its ends, possibly a read error. V and J are TRBV6-2 or TRBV6-3 and TRBJ2-2; 8 bases are a match to TRBD2. Per germline, CDR1 MNHEY and CDR2 SVGEGT. This CDR3 contains 13 residues. Here the CDR3 reads CVSSWREAGELFF. CDR3 nucleotide sequence: TGTGTCAGCAGTTGGCGGGAGGCCGGGGAGCTGTTTTTT.

In this sample, this clone turned up a few times. The chain combines TRBV7-9 with TRBJ1-5, with D perhaps TRBD1 (5 bases). Germline CDR1 SEHNR, CDR2 FQNEAQ (reference sequence). The CDR3 runs to 14 residues. The V end lost 2 bases, the J end lost 4 bases, and 9 bases lay between the germline ends. The CDR3 bases are TGTGCCAGCAGCTTATCTAAGGGGAATCAGCCCCAGCATTTT. Residues: CASSLSKGNQPQHF.